A single sample gave rise to the 2 T cell receptor beta chains below, sequenced in a study of CD8+CD57+ T cells in acquired aplastic anemia. Profiling of TCR beta VDJ combinations and CDR3 sequences used genomic DNA as template. A single record per CDR3 protein comes from TCRdb applying MiXCR to the reads. The sample includes over 250,000 distinct CDR3 sequences, 56% of them seen just once. Whoever was chosen for sequencing had shown CD8+CD57+ cell expansion by flow cytometry. Sequencing was done on a sample of sorted CD4+, CD8+, or CD8+CD57+ T cells (not recorded which) from PBMCs. Receptor source: a human donor with aplastic anemia.

This clonotype has more than one count but fewer than ten. The chain recombines TRBV13 with TRBJ1-2; D is perhaps TRBD1 (6 bases). CDR3 length: 15 amino acids. Trimming left V 7 bases short and J 4 bases short, with 19 bases between. Per the germline V gene, CDR1 is PRHDT and CDR2 is FYEKMQ (reference sequence). CDR3 in DNA: TGTGCCAGCATAGGGGGGCAGTACTCGATCTATGGCTACACCTTC. The encoded protein is CASIGGQYSIYGYTF.

There are many counts of this clonotype. V gene TRBV14 combines with J gene TRBJ2-1, with 9 bases lining up with TRBD2. CDR1 SGHDN and CDR2 FVKESK come from the germline V gene. The trim removed 0 bases at V and 4 bases at J, leaving 4 bases unmatched. This CDR3 is 16 amino acids long. This chain's CDR3 is CASSQDWRGGYNEQFF. The CDR3 coding sequence is TGTGCCAGCAGCCAAGACTGGCGGGGGGGTTACAATGAGCAGTTCTTC.